Below are 31 T cell receptor beta chains sequenced from a single sample in a study of T cells in Graves' hyperthyroidism and ophthalmopathy. Amplified TCR beta CDR3 regions came from RNA transcripts. First-round RT-PCR targeting the TCR CDR3 was performed with the HTBI primer set. A single record per CDR3 protein comes from TCRdb applying MiXCR to the multiplex PCR reads. This table holds under 700,000 distinct CDR3 sequences, around 45% found once. Sequences were obtained from peripheral blood or thyroid tissue (not recorded which). Source of these receptors: a woman under 30 with Graves' hyperthyroidism.

This clonotype was seen a handful of times. J is TRBJ1-5 and V is TRBV5-1; D is unresolved. The length of the CDR3 is 16 residues. Germline CDR1 SGHRS, CDR2 YFSETQ. The V gene lost 2 bases and the J gene lost 0 bases, with 12 bases spanning the gap. In nucleotides, the CDR3 is TGCGCCAGCAGCTTTGGTCCTATCGGTAGCAATCAGCCCCAGCATTTT. Amino acid sequence: CASSFGPIGSNQPQHF.

The genes are TRBV2 and TRBJ1-2; 9 bases are shared with TRBD1. J lost 8 bases, V lost 6 bases, and 4 bases had no gene match. Germline V gene lookup returns CDR1 SNHLY and CDR2 FYNNEI. The length of the CDR3 is 12 residues. CDR3 coding DNA: TGTGCCAGCAGGGCGACAGGGGGAGGCTACACCTTC. Amino acids: CASRATGGGYTF.

The sample holds a few counts of this clonotype. One base away lies a much larger clone, so this may be a sequencing read error. The chain couples TRBV10-3 to TRBJ2-7; 12 bases align to TRBD2. Germline-derived CDR1 and CDR2 are ENHRY and SYGVKD. The CDR3 totals 14 residues. The CDR3 reads CAITETSGSYEQCF. The DNA for the CDR3 is TGTGCCATCACCGAGACTAGCGGGAGTTACGAGCAGTGCTTC.

The genes are TRBV15 and TRBJ1-2; unclear D gene. The length of the CDR3 is 12 residues. The germline V and J ends were trimmed by 1 base and 8 bases, with 8 bases remaining between them. Germline V lookup: CDR1 LNHNV, CDR2 YYDKDF (reference sequence). The CDR3 is CATSRVPWGYTF. CDR3 nucleotide sequence: TGTGCCACCAGCAGAGTCCCTTGGGGCTACACCTTC.

This clonotype was detected ten times or more. This chain joins TRBV25-1 and TRBJ1-6; D is ambiguous. Trimming stripped 5 bases from V and 7 bases from J, with 30 bases between. The CDR3 contains 20 residues. Germline-derived CDR1 and CDR2 are MGHDK and SYGVNS. The CDR3: CASSSPTGQYLLRANSPLHF. In DNA, the CDR3 is TGTGCCAGCAGTTCCCCCACGGGTCAATACCTACTTCGAGCAAATTCACCCCTCCACTTT.

This clonotype was observed a few times. The V gene is TRBV7-6, the J gene TRBJ1-1; D perhaps matches TRBD1 (5 bases). V lost 5 bases, J lost 6 bases, and 13 bases lay in between. This CDR3 spans 13 amino acids. CDR1 SGHVS and CDR2 FNYEAQ come from the germline V gene. This chain's CDR3 is CASSPDWGSEAFF. CDR3 nucleotides: TGTGCCAGCAGCCCAGACTGGGGCTCTGAAGCTTTCTTT.

This clonotype was observed many times. This chain's CDR3 is CASSYARTQYF. The CDR3 DNA reads TGTGCCAGCAGCTATGCACGGACCCAGTACTTC. The rearrangement uses TRBV7-9 and TRBJ2-5; D is undetermined. V lost 4 bases and J 7 bases, leaving 7 bases between the germline ends. CDR1 and CDR2 (germline): SEHNR, FQNEAQ (reference sequence). This CDR3 is built from 11 residues.

CDR3 coding DNA: TGTGCCAGCAGCAAACAGGGGGCAGGGGGCAACGAGCAGTACTTC. It translates to CASSKQGAGGNEQYF. The chain combines TRBV7-9 with TRBJ2-7; 9 bases are a match to TRBD1. This CDR3 is 15 amino acids long. Per germline, CDR1 SEHNR and CDR2 FQNEAQ (reference sequence). J lost 5 bases, V lost 5 bases, and 10 bases had no gene match.

This chain links TRBV7-9 with TRBJ2-5; D possibly corresponds to TRBD2 (6 bases). The V gene's germline CDR1 is SEHNR and CDR2 FQNEAQ (reference sequence). Between the trimmed V and J ends, which lost 5 bases and 4 bases, there was a span of 17 bases. The CDR3 has 15 amino acids. CDR3: CASSPPSSGGETQYF. The CDR3 bases are TGTGCCAGCAGCCCGCCATCTTCCGGGGGAGAGACCCAGTACTTC.

The chain combines TRBV7-3 with TRBJ1-1; 7 positions match TRBD1. Germline V CDR1 and CDR2: SGHTA, FQGTGA. The CDR3 loop spans 14 amino acids. After removal of 2 bases from V and 5 bases from J, the junction contained 5 bases not matched to a gene. As DNA, the CDR3 is TGTGCCAGCAGCTTAGACAGGGCTGGTACTGAAGCTTTCTTT. This gives the protein CASSLDRAGTEAFF.

This clonotype was observed at least ten times. The V call is TRBV29-1, the J call TRBJ2-5, with D uncertain. Per germline, CDR1 SQVTM and CDR2 ANQGSEA. The CDR3 extends over 10 amino acids. V dropped 4 bases and J dropped 4 bases, with 4 bases sitting between them. The CDR3, as DNA: TGCAGCGTTGGGGGAGAGACCCAGTACTTC. Translating it yields CSVGGETQYF.

This clonotype showed up many times. The chain links TRBV20-1 to TRBJ1-6; D call uncertain. V was clipped by 5 bases and J by 7 bases, with 9 bases between them. In germline, CDR1 is DFQATT, CDR2 SNEGSKA (reference sequence). The CDR3 contains 12 residues. For the CDR3, the DNA is TGCAGTGCTGGTCGAGGGAATTCACCCCTCCACTTT. Amino acid sequence: CSAGRGNSPLHF.

This clonotype occurred a few times. The rearrangement uses TRBV20-1 and TRBJ2-7; 7 nucleotides align to TRBD1. CDR3 size: 14 residues. The V segment lost 6 bases and the J segment 5 bases; nucleotides outside the gene matches: 13. Per the germline V gene, CDR1 is DFQATT and CDR2 is SNEGSKA (reference sequence). DNA of the CDR3: TGCAGTGCCAGCCCAACAGGGGCAGTGGACGAGCAGTACTTC. It codes for CSASPTGAVDEQYF.

In its sample, this clonotype was seen once. The chain uses TRBV7-2 and TRBJ2-5; 8 bases are shared with TRBD2. The CDR3 is 17 amino acids. Germline V gives CDR1 SGHTA, CDR2 FQGNSA. Trimming cost V 4 bases and J 5 bases; bases outside gene matches: 15. In DNA form, the CDR3 reads TGTGCCAGCAGCTCGGGACCAGCGGGAGTATGGGGGGAGACCCAGTACTTC. Its protein product is CASSSGPAGVWGETQYF.

The V gene is TRBV3-1, the J gene TRBJ1-1; D unresolved. The germline V and J ends were trimmed by 6 bases and 12 bases, with 17 bases remaining between them. Germline CDR1 and CDR2: LGHDT and YNNKEL (reference sequence). There are 12 residues in the CDR3. CDR3 in DNA: TGTGCCAGCAGACGCGGGAGGGAGGAAACTTTCTTT. This codes for CASRRGREETFF.

There are a few counts of this clonotype. The gene calls are TRBV20-1 and TRBJ2-5; perhaps TRBD1 as D (5 bases). The CDR3 length is 14 residues. With 1 base removed from V and 0 bases from J, the gap between germline ends came to 9 bases. CDR1 DFQATT and CDR2 SNEGSKA come from the germline V gene (reference sequence). The CDR3 DNA reads TGCAGTGCTAGAGGACAGACCCACCAAGAGACCCAGTACTTC. Its protein product is CSARGQTHQETQYF.

Only one count was recorded for this clonotype. This is likely a read error, given that the CDR3 carries no conserved phenylalanine or tryptophan at its end. The DNA for the CDR3 is TGCAGCCTGGACCGTCGGGGCTACACCATC. This codes for CSLDRRGYTI. The chain employs TRBV29-1 and TRBJ1-2; D gene ambiguous. The CDR3 has 10 amino acids. V was cut by 8 bases and J by 8 bases, with 12 bases left in between. Germline assignment: CDR1 SQVTM and CDR2 ANQGSEA.

V usage is TRBV24-1 and J usage is TRBJ1-4; 7 nucleotides agree with TRBD1. The CDR3 is 16 residues long. Germline trimming cut 4 bases from V and 0 bases from J; bases unmatched to any gene: 4. CDR1 KGHDR and CDR2 SFDVKD come from the germline V gene. Written as DNA, the CDR3 is TGTGCCACCAGTGACCTAACAGGGGCAACTAATGAAAAACTGTTTTTT. Protein: CATSDLTGATNEKLFF.

This clonotype was seen more than once but under ten times. The chain recombines TRBV10-3 with TRBJ1-2, with 9 bases matching TRBD1. With 0 bases clipped from V and 4 bases from J, the junction kept 9 bases outside the gene matches. CDR1 and CDR2 (germline): ENHRY, SYGVKD. This CDR3 region has 17 residues. CDR3 DNA sequence: TGTGCCATCAGTGAGTCGGACAGGGGACAATCTCTCTATGGCTACACCTTC. It yields the protein CAISESDRGQSLYGYTF.

The V call is TRBV25-1, the J call TRBJ2-7, with D tentatively TRBD2 (5 bases). This CDR3 contains 11 residues. CDR1 MGHDK and CDR2 SYGVNS come from the germline V gene. V was shortened by 11 bases and J by 6 bases, with 14 bases between the two germline ends. The CDR3 region is CAGKPGSEQYF. As DNA, the CDR3 is TGTGCCGGAAAACCGGGGTCCGAGCAGTACTTC.

This clonotype occurred once. CDR3 sequence: CAISEGTGATEAFF. CDR3 nucleotide sequence: TGTGCCATCAGTGAGGGAACAGGGGCCACTGAAGCTTTCTTT. The chain recombines TRBV10-3 with TRBJ1-1; TRBD1 agrees at 7 bases. Germline V gene sequence: CDR1 ENHRY, CDR2 SYGVKD. Trimming at V came to 2 bases and at J to 4 bases, leaving 4 bases not matched to a gene. The CDR3 loop spans 14 amino acids.

Notes on this clonotype: A much larger clone differs from this one at a single base, so this may be a read error. The rearrangement links TRBV7-9 to TRBJ1-2; D perhaps matches TRBD1 (5 bases). V lost 4 bases to trimming and J lost 3 bases, with 15 bases between them. Germline lookup yields CDR1 SEHNR and CDR2 FQNEAQ (reference sequence). The CDR3 spans 15 residues. In nucleotides, the CDR3 is TGTGCCAGCAGCTCCATACGGGAAGGGGACTATGGCTACACCTTC. Protein product: CASSSIREGDYGYTF.

Notes on this clonotype: It is unclear where the CDR3 begins or ends on the DNA, so no DNA is shown, and the CDR3 is as TCRdb lists it. The V call is TRBV11-2, the J call TRBJ2-5; the tabulated D call, TRBD1, remains unverified against the DNA. Germline lookup yields CDR1 SGHAT and CDR2 FQNNGV. The CDR3 is 19 residues long, counting both termini. The CDR3 loop reads CASSIYLCSVQVGVETQYF.

The chain has TRBV19 and TRBJ2-7; perhaps TRBD1 as D (6 bases). The V end lost 8 bases, the J end lost 2 bases, and 10 bases lay between the germline ends. Germline V CDR1 and CDR2: LNHDA, SQIVND (reference sequence). The CDR3 loop spans 12 amino acids. CDR3 in amino acids: CASAGATYEQYF. The CDR3 region has the DNA TGTGCCAGTGCAGGGGCTACCTACGAGCAGTACTTC.

The V and J genes are TRBV24-1 and TRBJ2-2, with 8 bases identical to TRBD1. V gave up 10 bases and J gave up 6 bases; unmatched junction bases: 12. The CDR3 runs to 15 residues. Looked up from germline, CDR1 is KGHDR and CDR2 is SFDVKD. CDR3 protein: CATSVRTGIAGELFF. DNA for the CDR3: TGTGCCACGAGCGTTCGGACAGGGATCGCCGGGGAGCTGTTTTTT.

Concerning this clonotype: Lacking the conserved final phenylalanine or tryptophan, this CDR3 likely reflects a read error. The chain combines TRBV2 with TRBJ1-4; weak D call: TRBD1 (6 bases). Trimming stripped 6 bases from V and 7 bases from J, with 15 bases between. Germline-derived CDR1 and CDR2 are SNHLY and FYNNEI. The CDR3 is 14 amino acids. This CDR3 is CASRPGVGVEKLFL. In nucleotides, the CDR3 is TGTGCCAGCAGGCCAGGGGTAGGAGTTGAAAAACTGTTTCTT.

Points on this clonotype: It may be a read error: a sequence one base away is much more abundant. The V gene is TRBV24-1, the J gene TRBJ1-5; D not certain. The germline CDR1 and CDR2 sequences are KGHDR and SFDVKD. Trimming left V 5 bases short and J 7 bases short, with 11 bases between. The CDR3 runs 13 residues. As DNA, the CDR3 is TGTGCCACCAGTGGTATGGTGGGGCAGCCCCAGCATTTT. This sequence encodes CATSGMVGQPQHF.

This clonotype came up a few times. The rearrangement links TRBV19 to TRBJ2-7; D may be TRBD1 (6 bases). CDR1 and CDR2 (germline): LNHDA, SQIVND (reference sequence). The CDR3 has 13 amino acids. V dropped 7 bases and J dropped 3 bases, with 13 bases sitting between them. The CDR3 DNA reads TGTGCCAGTAAGGGGACAATGAACTACGAGCAGTACTTC. Its translation is CASKGTMNYEQYF.

This chain joins TRBV6-5 and TRBJ1-5; a weak D match, TRBD1 (6 bases). The CDR3 has 15 residues. V shed 0 bases and J shed 7 bases, with 13 bases lying between them. In germline, CDR1 is MNHEY, CDR2 SVGAGI. CDR3 bases: TGTGCCAGCAGTTACTCATCCAGGGGAAGACAGCCCCAGCATTTT. It specifies CASSYSSRGRQPQHF.

About this clonotype: A clone one base away is much larger, so this may be a read error. The chain carries TRBV29-1 and TRBJ2-5; tentative D call: TRBD1 (6 bases). Germline V gives CDR1 SQVTM, CDR2 ANQGSEA. The CDR3 has 14 residues. The V end lost 6 bases, the J end lost 5 bases, and 19 bases lay between the germline ends. The CDR3 nucleotides are TGCAGCGTGCTTCCACCGCAGGGGCGGGAGACCCAGTACTTC. As protein: CSVLPPQGRETQYF.

The chain links TRBV29-1 to TRBJ2-5; 8 bases fit TRBD1. J was trimmed by 3 bases and V by 4 bases; bases with no gene match: 16. Germline-derived CDR1 and CDR2 are SQVTM and ANQGSEA. The CDR3 runs 17 residues. DNA of the CDR3: TGCAGCGTTGGCCAGGGGGCAAGCACCGGGCGGAAAGAGACCCAGTACTTC. It specifies CSVGQGASTGRKETQYF.